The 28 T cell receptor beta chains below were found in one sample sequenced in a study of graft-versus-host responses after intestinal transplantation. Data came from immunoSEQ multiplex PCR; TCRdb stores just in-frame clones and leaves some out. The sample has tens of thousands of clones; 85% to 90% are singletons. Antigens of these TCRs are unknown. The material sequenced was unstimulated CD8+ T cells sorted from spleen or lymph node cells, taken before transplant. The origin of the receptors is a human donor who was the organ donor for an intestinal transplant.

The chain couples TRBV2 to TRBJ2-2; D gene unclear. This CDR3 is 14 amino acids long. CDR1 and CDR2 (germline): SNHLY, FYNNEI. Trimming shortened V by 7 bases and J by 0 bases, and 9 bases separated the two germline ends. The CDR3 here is CASISQTNTGELFF. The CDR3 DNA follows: TGTGCCAGCATCTCTCAGACGAACACCGGGGAGCTGTTTTTT.

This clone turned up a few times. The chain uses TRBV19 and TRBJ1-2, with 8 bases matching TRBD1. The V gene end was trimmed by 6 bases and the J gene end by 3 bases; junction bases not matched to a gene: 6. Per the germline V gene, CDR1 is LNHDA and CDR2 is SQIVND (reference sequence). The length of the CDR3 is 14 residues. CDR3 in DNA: TGTGCCAGTAGCCACACAGGGGGGTACTATGGCTACACCTTC. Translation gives CASSHTGGYYGYTF.

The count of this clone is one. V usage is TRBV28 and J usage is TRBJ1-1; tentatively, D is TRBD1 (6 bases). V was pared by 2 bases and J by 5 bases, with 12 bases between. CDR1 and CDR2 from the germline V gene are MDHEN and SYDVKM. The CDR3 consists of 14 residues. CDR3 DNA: TGTGCCAGCAGTTTAGGTTGGGGGCGGACTGAAGCTTTCTTT. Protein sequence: CASSLGWGRTEAFF.

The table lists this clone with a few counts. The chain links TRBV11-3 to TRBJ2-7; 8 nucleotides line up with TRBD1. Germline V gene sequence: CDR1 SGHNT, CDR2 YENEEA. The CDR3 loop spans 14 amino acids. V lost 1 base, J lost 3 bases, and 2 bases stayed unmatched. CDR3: CASSLVQGDYEQYV. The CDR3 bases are TGTGCCAGCAGCTTAGTACAGGGGGACTACGAGCAGTACGTC.

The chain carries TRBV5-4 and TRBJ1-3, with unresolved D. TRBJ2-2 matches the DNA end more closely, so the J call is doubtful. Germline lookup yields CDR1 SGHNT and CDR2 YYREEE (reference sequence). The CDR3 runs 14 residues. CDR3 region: CASSHSTNTGELFF. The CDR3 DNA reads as TGTGCCAGCAGCCACTCTACGAACACCGGGGAGCTGTTTTTT.

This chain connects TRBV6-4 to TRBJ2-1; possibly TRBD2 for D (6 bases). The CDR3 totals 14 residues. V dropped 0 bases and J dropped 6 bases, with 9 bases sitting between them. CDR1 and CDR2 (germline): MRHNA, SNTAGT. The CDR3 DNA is TGTGCCAGCAGTGACTCGGAGGGTGGCAATGAGCAGTTCTTC. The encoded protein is CASSDSEGGNEQFF.

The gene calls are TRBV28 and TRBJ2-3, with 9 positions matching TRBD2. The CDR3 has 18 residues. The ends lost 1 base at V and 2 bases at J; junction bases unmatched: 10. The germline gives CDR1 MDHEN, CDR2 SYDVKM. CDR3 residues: CASSLYPRLAENTDTQYF. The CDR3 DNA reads TGTGCCAGCAGTTTATACCCTCGACTAGCGGAAAACACAGATACGCAGTATTTT.

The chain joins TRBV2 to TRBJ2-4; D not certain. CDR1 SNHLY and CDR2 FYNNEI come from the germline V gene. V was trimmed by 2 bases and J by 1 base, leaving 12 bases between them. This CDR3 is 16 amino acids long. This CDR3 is CASSENDLGAKNIQYF. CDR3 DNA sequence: TGTGCCAGCAGTGAAAACGACCTCGGGGCCAAAAACATTCAGTACTTC. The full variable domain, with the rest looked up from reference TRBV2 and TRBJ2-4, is EPEVTQTPSHQVTQMGQEVILRCVPISNHLYFYWYRQILGQKVEFLVSFYNNEISEKSEIFDDQFSVERPDGSNFTLKIRSTKLEDSAMYFCASSENDLGAKNIQYFGAGTRLSVL.

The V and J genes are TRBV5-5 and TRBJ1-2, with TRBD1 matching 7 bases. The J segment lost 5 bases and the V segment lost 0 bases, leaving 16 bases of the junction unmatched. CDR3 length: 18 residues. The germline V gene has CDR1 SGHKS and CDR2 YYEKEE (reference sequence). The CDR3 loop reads CASSLVRGLIPRRYGYTF. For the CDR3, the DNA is TGTGCCAGCAGCTTGGTGAGGGGGCTGATTCCGCGGCGATATGGCTACACCTTC. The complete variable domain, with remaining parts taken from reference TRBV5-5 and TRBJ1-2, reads DAGVTQSPTHLIKTRGQQVTLRCSPISGHKSVSWYQQVLGQGPQFIFQYYEKEERGRGNFPDRFSARQFPNYSSELNVNALLLGDSALYLCASSLVRGLIPRRYGYTFGSGTRLTVV.

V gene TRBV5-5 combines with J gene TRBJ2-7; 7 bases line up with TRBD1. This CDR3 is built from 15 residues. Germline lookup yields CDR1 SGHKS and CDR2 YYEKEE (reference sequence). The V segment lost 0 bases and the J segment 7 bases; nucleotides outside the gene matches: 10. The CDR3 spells CASSLGQGKSWEQYV. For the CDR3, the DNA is TGTGCCAGCAGCTTGGGACAGGGTAAATCGTGGGAGCAGTACGTC.

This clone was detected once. The CDR3 spells CASSSSAPPRETQYF. The CDR3, as DNA: TGTGCCAGCAGCTCTAGCGCCCCTCCGAGAGAGACCCAGTACTTC. The chain uses TRBV6-5 and TRBJ2-5; tentatively, D is TRBD2 (6 bases). The V and J ends lost 6 bases and 4 bases respectively, with 18 bases between them. The CDR3 length is 15 residues. CDR1 and CDR2 from the germline V gene are MNHEY and SVGAGI.

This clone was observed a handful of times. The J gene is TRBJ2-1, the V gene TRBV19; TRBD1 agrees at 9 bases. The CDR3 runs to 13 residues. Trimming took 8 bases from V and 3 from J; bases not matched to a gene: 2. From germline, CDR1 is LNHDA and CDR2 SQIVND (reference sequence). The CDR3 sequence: CASGDRVYNEQFF. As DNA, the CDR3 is TGTGCCAGTGGGGACAGGGTCTACAATGAGCAGTTCTTC.

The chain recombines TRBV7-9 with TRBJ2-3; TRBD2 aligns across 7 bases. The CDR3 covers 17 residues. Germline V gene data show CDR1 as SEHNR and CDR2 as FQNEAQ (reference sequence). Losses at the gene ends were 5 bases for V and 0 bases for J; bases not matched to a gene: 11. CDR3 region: CASSPVGREPSTDTQYF. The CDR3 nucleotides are TGTGCCAGCAGCCCTGTTGGGAGGGAACCTAGCACAGATACGCAGTATTTT.

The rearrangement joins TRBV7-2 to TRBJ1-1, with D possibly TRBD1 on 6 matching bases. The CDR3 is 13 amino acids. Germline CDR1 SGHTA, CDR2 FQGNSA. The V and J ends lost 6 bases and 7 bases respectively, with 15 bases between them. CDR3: CASRDTTGIEAFF. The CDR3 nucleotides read TGTGCCAGCAGAGATACTACAGGGATTGAAGCTTTCTTT.

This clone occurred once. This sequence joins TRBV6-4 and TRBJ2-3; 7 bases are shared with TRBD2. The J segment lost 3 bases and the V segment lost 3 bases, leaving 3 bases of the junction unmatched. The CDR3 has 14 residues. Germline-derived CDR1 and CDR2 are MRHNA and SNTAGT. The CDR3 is CASSEASGTDTQYF. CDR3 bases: TGTGCCAGCAGTGAGGCTAGCGGTACAGATACGCAGTATTTT.

CDR3 residues: CASSLLTGIFSGNTIYF. The CDR3 nucleotides read TGTGCCAGCAGTTTATTGACAGGTATTTTCTCTGGAAACACCATATATTTT. This chain links TRBV28 with TRBJ1-3; the D gene is possibly TRBD1 (6 bases). The germline CDR1 and CDR2 sequences are MDHEN and SYDVKM. With 1 base removed from V and 0 bases from J, the gap between germline ends came to 13 bases. The CDR3 spans 17 residues.

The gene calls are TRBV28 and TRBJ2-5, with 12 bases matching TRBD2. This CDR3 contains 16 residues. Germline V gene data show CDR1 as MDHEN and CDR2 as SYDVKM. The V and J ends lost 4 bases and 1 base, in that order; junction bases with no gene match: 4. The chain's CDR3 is CASSSTSGGPQETQYF. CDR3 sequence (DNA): TGTGCCAGCAGTTCCACTAGCGGGGGGCCCCAAGAGACCCAGTACTTC. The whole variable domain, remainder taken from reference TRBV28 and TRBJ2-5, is DVKVTQSSRYLVKRTGEKVFLECVQDMDHENMFWYRQDPGLGLRLIYFSYDVKMKEKGDIPEGYSVSREKKERFSLILESASTNQTSMYLCASSSTSGGPQETQYFGPGTRLLVL.

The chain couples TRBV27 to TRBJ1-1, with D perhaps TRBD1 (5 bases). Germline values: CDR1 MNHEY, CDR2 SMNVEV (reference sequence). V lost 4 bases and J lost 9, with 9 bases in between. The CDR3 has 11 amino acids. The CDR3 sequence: CASSSTEKAFF. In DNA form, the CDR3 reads TGTGCCAGCAGTTCGACAGAGAAAGCTTTCTTT.

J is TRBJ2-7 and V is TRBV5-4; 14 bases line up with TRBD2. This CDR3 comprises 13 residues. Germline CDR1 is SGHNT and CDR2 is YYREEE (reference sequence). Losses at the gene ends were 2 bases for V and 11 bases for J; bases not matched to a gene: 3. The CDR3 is CASSLMGLAGEYV. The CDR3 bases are TGTGCCAGCAGCTTAATGGGACTAGCGGGGGAGTACGTC.

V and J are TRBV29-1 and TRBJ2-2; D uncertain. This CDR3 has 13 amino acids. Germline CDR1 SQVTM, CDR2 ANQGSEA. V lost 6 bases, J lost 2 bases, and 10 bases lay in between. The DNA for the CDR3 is TGCAGCGTAATACAGCCCAACACCGGGGAGCTGTTTTTT. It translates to CSVIQPNTGELFF.

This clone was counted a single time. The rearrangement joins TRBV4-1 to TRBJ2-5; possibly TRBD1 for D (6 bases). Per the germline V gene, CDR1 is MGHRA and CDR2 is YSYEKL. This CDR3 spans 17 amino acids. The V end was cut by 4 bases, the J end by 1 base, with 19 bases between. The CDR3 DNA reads TGCGCCAGCAGCCCTCCAAGGGGGACCGGCTTCCAAGAGACCCAGTACTTC. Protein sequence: CASSPPRGTGFQETQYF.

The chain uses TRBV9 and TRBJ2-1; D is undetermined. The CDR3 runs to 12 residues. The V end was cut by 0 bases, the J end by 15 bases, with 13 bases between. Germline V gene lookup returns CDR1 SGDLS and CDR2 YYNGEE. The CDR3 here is CASSVGETKRFF. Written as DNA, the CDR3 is TGTGCCAGCAGCGTAGGTGAGACAAAGAGGTTCTTC.

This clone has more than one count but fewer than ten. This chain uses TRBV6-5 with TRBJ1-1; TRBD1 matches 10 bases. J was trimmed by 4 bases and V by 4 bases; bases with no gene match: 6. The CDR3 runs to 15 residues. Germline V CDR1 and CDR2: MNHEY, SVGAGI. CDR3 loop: CASSLDRGLGTEAFF. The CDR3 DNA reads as TGTGCCAGCAGTTTGGACAGGGGGTTAGGCACTGAAGCTTTCTTT.

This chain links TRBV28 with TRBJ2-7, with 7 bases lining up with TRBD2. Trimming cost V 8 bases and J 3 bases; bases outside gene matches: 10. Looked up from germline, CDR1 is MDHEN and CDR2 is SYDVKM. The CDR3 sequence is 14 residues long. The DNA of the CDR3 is TGTGCCAGCGGCGGGGGACCAACTAGCTACGAGCAGTACGTC. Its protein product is CASGGGPTSYEQYV.

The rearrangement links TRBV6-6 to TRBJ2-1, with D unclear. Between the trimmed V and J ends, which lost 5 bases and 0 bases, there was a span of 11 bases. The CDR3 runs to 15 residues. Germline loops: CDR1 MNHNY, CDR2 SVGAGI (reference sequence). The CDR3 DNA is TGTGCCAGCAGTGCTAGGTCTCTCTCCTACAATGAGCAGTTCTTC. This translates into CASSARSLSYNEQFF.

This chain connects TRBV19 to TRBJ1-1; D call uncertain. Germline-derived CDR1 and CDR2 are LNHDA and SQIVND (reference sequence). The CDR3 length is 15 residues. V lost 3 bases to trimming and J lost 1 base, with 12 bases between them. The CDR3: CASSISTGGNTEAFF. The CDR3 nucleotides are TGTGCCAGTAGTATCTCTACCGGTGGGAACACTGAAGCTTTCTTT.

CDR3 protein: CASSSLGSSNYNEQFF. The CDR3 nucleotides read TGTGCCAGCAGCTCTCTGGGCAGTTCAAACTACAATGAGCAGTTCTTC. The chain uses TRBV7-6 and TRBJ2-1; D is ambiguous. Germline loops: CDR1 SGHVS, CDR2 FNYEAQ. Trimming took 4 bases from V and 3 from J, leaving 16 bases between them. The CDR3 is 16 amino acids.

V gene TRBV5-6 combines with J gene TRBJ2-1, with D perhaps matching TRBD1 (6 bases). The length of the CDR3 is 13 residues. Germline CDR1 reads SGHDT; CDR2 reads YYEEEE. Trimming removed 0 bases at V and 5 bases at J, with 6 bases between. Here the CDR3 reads CASSLEGDNEQFF. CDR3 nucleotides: TGTGCCAGCAGCTTGGAGGGGGACAATGAGCAGTTCTTC.